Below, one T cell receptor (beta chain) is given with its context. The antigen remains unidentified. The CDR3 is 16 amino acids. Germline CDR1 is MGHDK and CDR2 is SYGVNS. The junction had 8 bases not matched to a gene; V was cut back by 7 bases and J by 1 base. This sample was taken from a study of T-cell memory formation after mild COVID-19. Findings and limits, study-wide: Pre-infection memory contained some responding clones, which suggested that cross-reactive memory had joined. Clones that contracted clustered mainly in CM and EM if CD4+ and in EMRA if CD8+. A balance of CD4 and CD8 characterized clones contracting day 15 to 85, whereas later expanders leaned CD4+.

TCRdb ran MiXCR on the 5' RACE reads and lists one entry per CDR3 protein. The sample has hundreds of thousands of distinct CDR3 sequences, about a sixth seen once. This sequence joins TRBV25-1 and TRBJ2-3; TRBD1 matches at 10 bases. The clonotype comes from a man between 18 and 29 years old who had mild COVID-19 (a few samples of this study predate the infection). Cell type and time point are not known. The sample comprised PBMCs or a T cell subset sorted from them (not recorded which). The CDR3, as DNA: TGTGCCAGCACGGGGACGGGACAGGGGCGCACAGATACGCAGTATTTT. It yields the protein CASTGTGQGRTDTQYF.